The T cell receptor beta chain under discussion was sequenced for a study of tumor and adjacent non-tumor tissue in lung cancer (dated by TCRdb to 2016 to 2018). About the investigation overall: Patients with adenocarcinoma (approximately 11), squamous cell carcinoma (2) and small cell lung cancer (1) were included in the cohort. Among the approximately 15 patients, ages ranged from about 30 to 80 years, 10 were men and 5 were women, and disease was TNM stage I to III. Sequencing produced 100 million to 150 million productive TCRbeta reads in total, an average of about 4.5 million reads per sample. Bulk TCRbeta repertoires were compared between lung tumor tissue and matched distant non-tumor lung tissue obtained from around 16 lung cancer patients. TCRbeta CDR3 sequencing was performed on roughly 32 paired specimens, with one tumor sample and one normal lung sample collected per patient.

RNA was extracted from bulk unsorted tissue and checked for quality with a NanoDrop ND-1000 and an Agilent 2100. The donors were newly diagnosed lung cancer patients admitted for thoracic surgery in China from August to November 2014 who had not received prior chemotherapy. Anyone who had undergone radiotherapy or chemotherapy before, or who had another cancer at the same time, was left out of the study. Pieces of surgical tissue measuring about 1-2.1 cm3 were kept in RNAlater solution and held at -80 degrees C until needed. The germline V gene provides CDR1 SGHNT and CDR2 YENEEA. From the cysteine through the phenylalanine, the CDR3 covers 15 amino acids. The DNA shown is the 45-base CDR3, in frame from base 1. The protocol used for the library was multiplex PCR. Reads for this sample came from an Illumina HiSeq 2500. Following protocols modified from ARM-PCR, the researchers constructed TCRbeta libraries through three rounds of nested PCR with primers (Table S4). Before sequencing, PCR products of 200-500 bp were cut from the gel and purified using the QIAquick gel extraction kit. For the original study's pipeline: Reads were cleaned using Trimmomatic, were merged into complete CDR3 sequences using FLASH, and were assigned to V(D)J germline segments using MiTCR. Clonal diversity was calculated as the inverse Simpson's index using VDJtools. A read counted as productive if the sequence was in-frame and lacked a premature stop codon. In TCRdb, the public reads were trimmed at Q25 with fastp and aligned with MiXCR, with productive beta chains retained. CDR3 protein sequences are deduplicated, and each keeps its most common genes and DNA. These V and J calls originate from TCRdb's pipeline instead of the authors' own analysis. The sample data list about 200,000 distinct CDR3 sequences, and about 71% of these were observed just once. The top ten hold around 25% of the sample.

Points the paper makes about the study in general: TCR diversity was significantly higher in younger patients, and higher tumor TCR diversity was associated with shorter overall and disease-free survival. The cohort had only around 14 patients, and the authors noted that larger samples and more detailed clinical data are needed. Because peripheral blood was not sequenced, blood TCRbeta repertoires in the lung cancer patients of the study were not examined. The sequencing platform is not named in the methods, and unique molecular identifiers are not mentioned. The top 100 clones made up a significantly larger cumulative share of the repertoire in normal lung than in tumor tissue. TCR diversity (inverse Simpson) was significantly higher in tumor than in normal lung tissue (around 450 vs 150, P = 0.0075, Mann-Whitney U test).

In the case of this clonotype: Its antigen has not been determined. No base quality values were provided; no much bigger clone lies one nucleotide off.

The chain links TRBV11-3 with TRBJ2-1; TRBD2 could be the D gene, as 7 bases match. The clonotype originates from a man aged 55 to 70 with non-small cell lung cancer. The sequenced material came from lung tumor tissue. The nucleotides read TGTATCAGCAGCCCCGAGGGGGGGCGAAGCAAAGAGCAGTTCTTC. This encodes CISSPEGGRSKEQFF.